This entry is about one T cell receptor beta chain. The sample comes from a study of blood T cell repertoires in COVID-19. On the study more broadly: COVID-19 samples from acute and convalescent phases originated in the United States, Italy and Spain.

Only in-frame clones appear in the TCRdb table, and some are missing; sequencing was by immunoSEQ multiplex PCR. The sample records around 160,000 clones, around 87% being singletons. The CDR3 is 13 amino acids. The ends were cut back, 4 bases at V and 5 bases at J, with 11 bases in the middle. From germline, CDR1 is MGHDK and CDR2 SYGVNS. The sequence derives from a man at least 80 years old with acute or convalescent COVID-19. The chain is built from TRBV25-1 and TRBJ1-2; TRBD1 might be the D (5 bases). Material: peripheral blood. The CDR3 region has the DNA TGTGCCAGCAGTGTCCAGGGTGCTTATGGCTACACCTTC. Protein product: CASSVQGAYGYTF.